This is a list of T cell receptor beta chains from one sample in a study of Graves' ophthalmopathy and Graves' hyperthyroidism. TCRdb processed the multiplex PCR reads anew with MiXCR; each CDR3 protein has one entry. This sample yields around 1.1 million distinct CDR3 sequences, of which about 36% are seen a single time; 11% belongs to the top ten. The sequenced sample consisted of peripheral blood or thyroid tissue (not recorded which). Receptor source: an adult man with Graves' hyperthyroidism. CDR3s include the opening cysteine and the closing phenylalanine or tryptophan. The order of the fields is clone size, J gene, V gene, CDR3 protein. The size of a clone is reported for some rows only, either as once, few or many, or as a class for expanded clones.

clone size: many; J gene: TRBJ2-2; V gene: TRBV24-1; CDR3 protein: CATSKNTGELFF
clone size: few; J gene: TRBJ1-5; V gene: TRBV29-1; CDR3 protein: CSAGRGRNQPQHF
clone size: many; J gene: TRBJ1-6; V gene: TRBV20-1; CDR3 protein: CSAMVGVGGNSPLHF
clone size: once; J gene: TRBJ1-2; V gene: TRBV29-1; CDR3 protein: CSVTGQQGNYGYTF
clone size: .; J gene: TRBJ2-7; V gene: TRBV29-1; CDR3 protein: CSVETSGGAYEAYYEQYF
clone size: .; J gene: TRBJ1-1; V gene: TRBV7-9; CDR3 protein: CASSTDLPNTEAFF
clone size: .; J gene: TRBJ1-2; V gene: TRBV5-1; CDR3 protein: CASSLEQGYTF
clone size: .; J gene: TRBJ2-5; V gene: TRBV7-2; CDR3 protein: CASSGGTGTAKETQYF
clone size: many; J gene: TRBJ1-1; V gene: TRBV7-2; CDR3 protein: CASSLGLNTNTEAFF
clone size: .; J gene: TRBJ2-2; V gene: TRBV29-1; CDR3 protein: CSVEGGENSNTGELFF